This T cell receptor (beta chain) was observed in a study of T cells in localized non-small cell lung cancer. A remark on this clone: What it recognizes is unknown.

This CDR3 has 16 residues. Germline V gene data show CDR1 as MNHEY and CDR2 as SVGAGI. V was clipped by 1 base and J by 6 bases; unmatched bases: 7. The method was immunoSEQ multiplex PCR; TCRdb's version includes in-frame clones alone and lacks a portion of them. The sample has 24,000 or so clones, approximately 88% seen once. Broader study findings: With higher T cell density in blood came longer overall survival. Within adjacent lung there appeared a median around 57 of the top 100 tumor clones.

The gene calls are TRBV6-5 and TRBJ2-7, with 12 positions matching TRBD2. Source: peripheral blood mononuclear cells, taken before any cancer treatment. The receptor was derived from a woman between 35 and 70 years old with stage III lung adenocarcinoma. CDR3 in amino acids: CASSYFPSGRAFEQYF. Written as DNA, the CDR3 is TGTGCCAGCAGTTACTTCCCTAGCGGGAGGGCCTTCGAGCAGTACTTC.